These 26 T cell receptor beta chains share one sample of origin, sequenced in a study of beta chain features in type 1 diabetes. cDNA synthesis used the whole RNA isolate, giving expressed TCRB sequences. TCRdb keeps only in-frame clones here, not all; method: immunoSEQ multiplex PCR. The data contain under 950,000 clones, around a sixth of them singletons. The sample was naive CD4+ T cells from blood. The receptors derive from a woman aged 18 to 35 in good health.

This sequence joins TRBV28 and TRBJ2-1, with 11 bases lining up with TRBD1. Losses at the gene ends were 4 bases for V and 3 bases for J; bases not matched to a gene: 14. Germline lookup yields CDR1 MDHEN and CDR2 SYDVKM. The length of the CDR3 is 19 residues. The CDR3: CASSSPILRTGGFYNEQFF. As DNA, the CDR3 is TGTGCCAGCAGTTCACCCATACTTCGGACAGGGGGCTTCTACAATGAGCAGTTCTTC.

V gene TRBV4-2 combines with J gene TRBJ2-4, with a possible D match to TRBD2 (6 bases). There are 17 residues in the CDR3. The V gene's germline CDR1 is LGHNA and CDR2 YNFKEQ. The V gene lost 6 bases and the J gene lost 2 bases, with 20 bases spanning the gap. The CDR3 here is CASSYVRDSPTKNIQYF. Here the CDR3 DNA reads TGTGCCAGCAGTTACGTTCGGGACTCTCCCACCAAAAACATTCAGTACTTC.

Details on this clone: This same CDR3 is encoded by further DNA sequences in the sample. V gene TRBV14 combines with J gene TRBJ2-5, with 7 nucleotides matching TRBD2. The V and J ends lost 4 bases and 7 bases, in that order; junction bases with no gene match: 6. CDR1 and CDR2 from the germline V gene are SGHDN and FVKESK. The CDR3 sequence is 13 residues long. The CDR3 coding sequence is TGTGCCAGCAGCCGTTCGGGGGGTCGGACCCAGTACTTC. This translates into CASSRSGGRTQYF.

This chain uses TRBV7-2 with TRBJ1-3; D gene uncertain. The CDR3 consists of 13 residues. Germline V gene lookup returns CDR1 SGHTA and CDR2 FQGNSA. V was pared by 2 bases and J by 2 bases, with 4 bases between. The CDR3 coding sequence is TGTGCCAGCAGCTTACAGACTGGAAACACCATATATTTT. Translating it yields CASSLQTGNTIYF.

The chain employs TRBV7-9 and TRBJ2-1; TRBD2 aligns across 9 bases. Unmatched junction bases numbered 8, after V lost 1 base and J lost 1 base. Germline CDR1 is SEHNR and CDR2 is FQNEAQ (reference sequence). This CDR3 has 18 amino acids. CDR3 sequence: CASSLVGSGSGSYNEQFF. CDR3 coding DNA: TGTGCCAGCAGCTTAGTGGGTAGCGGGAGCGGATCCTACAATGAGCAGTTCTTC.

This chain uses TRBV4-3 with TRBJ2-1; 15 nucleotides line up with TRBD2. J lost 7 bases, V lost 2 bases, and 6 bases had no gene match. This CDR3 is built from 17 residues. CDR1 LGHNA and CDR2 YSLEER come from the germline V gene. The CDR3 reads CASSQYGTSGRLNEQFF. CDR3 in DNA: TGCGCCAGCAGCCAATACGGGACTAGCGGGAGGTTGAATGAGCAGTTCTTC.

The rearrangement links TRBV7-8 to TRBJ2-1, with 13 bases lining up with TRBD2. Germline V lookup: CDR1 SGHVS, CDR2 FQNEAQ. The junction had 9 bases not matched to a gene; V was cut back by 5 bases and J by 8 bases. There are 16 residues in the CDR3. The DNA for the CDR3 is TGTGCCAGCAGCCTCCGGACTAGCGGGAGCAAAGATGAGCAGTTCTTC. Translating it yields CASSLRTSGSKDEQFF.

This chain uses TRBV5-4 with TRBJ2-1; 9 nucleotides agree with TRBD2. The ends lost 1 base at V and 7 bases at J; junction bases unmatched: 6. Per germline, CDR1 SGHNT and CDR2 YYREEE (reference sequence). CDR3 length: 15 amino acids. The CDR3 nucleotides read TGTGCCAGCAGCTTGACGGCTAGCGGGACTAATGAGCAGTTCTTC. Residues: CASSLTASGTNEQFF.

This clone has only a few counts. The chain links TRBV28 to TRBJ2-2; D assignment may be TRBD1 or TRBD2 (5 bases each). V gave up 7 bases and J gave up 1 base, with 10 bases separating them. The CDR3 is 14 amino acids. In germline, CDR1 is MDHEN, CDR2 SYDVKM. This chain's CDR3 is CASIGTLNTGELFF. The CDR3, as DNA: TGTGCCAGCATTGGGACCTTGAACACCGGGGAGCTGTTTTTT.

The CDR3 protein is CASSLSSTLGEQFF. CDR3 sequence (DNA): TGTGCCAGTAGTCTGTCGTCTACCCTCGGTGAGCAGTTCTTC. This chain uses TRBV19 with TRBJ2-1; D is unresolved. The V gene's germline CDR1 is LNHDA and CDR2 SQIVND (reference sequence). The CDR3 has 14 amino acids. V shed 5 bases and J shed 9 bases, with 17 bases lying between them.

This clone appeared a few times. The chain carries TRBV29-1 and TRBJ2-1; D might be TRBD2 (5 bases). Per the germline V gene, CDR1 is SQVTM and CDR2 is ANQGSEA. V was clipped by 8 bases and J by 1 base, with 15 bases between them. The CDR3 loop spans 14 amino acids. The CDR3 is CSCGWFSSYNEQFF. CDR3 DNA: TGCAGCTGCGGGTGGTTCTCTTCCTACAATGAGCAGTTCTTC.

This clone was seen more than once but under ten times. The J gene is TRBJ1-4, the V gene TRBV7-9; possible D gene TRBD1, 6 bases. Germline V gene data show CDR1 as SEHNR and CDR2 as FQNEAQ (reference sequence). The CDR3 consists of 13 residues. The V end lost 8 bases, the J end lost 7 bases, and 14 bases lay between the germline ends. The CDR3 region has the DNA TGTGCCAGCTCGGGCAGGGGAGGTGAAAAACTGTTTTTT. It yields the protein CASSGRGGEKLFF.

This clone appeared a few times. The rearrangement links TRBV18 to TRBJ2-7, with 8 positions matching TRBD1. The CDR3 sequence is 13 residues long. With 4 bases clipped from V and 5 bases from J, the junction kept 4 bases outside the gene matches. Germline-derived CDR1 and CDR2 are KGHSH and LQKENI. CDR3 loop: CASSRTGYDEQYF. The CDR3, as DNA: TGTGCCAGCTCACGGACAGGGTACGACGAGCAGTACTTC.

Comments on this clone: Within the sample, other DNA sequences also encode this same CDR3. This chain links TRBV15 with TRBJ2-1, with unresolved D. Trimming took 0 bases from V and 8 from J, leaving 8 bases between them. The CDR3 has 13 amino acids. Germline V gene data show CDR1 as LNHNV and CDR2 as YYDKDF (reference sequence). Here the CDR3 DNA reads TGTGCCACCAGCAGAGATCCTGGGGATGAGCAGTTCTTC. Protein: CATSRDPGDEQFF.

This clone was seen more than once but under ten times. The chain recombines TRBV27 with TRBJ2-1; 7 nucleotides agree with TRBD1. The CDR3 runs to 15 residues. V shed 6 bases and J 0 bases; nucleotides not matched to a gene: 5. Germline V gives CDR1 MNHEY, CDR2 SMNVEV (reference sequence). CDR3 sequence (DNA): TGTGCCAGCAGGGGGGACAGTGGCTCCTACAATGAGCAGTTCTTC. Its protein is CASRGDSGSYNEQFF.

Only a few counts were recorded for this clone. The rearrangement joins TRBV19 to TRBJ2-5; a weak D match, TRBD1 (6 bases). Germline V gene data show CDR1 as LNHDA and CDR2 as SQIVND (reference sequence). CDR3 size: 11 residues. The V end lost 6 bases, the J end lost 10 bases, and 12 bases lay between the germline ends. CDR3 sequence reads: CASRTGDFQYF. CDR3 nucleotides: TGTGCCAGTAGGACAGGAGACTTCCAGTACTTC.

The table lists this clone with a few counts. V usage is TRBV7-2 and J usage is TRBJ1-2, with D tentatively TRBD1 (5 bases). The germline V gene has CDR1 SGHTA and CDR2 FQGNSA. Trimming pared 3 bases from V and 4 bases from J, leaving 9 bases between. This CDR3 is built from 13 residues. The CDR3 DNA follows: TGTGCCAGCAGCTTGACAGCCCCCTATGGCTACACCTTC. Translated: CASSLTAPYGYTF. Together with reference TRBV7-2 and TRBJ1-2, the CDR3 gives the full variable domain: GAGVSQSPSNKVTEKGKDVELRCDPISGHTALYWYRQSLGQGLEFLIYFQGNSAPDKSGLPSDRFSAERTGGSVSTLTIQRTQQEDSAVYLCASSLTAPYGYTFGSGTRLTVV.

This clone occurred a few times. The CDR3 loop is CASSLGSTANNEQFF. The CDR3 nucleotides read TGTGCCAGCAGCTTGGGTTCTACAGCTAACAATGAGCAGTTCTTC. The chain is built from TRBV5-4 and TRBJ2-1; no reliable D call. CDR3 length: 15 residues. The germline gives CDR1 SGHNT, CDR2 YYREEE (reference sequence). V lost 0 bases and J lost 5, with 12 bases in between.

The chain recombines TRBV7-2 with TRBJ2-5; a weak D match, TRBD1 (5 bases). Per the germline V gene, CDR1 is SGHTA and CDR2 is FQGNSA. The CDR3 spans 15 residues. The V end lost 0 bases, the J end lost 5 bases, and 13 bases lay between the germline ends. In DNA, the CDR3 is TGTGCCAGCAGCTTAGCCTCAGGGTTCCCGGAGACCCAGTACTTC. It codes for CASSLASGFPETQYF. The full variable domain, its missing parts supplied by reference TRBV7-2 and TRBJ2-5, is GAGVSQSPSNKVTEKGKDVELRCDPISGHTALYWYRQSLGQGLEFLIYFQGNSAPDKSGLPSDRFSAERTGGSVSTLTIQRTQQEDSAVYLCASSLASGFPETQYFGPGTRLLVL.

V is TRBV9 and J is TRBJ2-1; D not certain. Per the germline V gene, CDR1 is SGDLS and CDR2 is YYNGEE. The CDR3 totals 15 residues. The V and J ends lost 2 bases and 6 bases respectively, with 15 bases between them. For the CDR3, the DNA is TGTGCCAGCAGCGTCGATAGTTTTCTGGGCAATGAGCAGTTCTTC. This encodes CASSVDSFLGNEQFF.

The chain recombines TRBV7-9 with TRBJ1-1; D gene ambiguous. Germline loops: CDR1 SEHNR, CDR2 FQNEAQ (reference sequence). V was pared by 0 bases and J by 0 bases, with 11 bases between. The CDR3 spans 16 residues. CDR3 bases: TGTGCCAGCAGCTTAGCGCTCGGAGTTATGAACACTGAAGCTTTCTTT. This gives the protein CASSLALGVMNTEAFF.

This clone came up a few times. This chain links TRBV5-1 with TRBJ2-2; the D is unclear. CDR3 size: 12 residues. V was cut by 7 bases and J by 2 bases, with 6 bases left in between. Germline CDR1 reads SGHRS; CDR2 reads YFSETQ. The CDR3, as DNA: TGCGCCAGCCAACTTAACACCGGGGAGCTGTTTTTT. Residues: CASQLNTGELFF. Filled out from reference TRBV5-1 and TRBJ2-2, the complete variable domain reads KAGVTQTPRYLIKTRGQQVTLSCSPISGHRSVSWYQQTPGQGLQFLFEYFSETQRNKGNFPGRFSGRQFSNSRSEMNVSTLELGDSALYLCASQLNTGELFFGEGSRLTVL.

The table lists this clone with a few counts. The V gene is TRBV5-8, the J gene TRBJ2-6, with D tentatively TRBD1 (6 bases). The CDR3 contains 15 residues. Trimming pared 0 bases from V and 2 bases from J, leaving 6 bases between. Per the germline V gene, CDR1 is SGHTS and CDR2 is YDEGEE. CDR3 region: CASSLGQAGANVLTF. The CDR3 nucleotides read TGTGCCAGCAGCTTGGGACAGGCTGGGGCCAACGTCCTGACTTTC.

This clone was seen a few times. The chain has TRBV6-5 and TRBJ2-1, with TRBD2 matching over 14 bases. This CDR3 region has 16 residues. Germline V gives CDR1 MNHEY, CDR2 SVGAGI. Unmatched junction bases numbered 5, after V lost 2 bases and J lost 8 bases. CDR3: CASSYRGTSGRDEQFF. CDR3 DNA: TGTGCCAGCAGTTACAGGGGGACTAGCGGGAGAGATGAGCAGTTCTTC.

Written as DNA, the CDR3 is TGTGCCAGCAGACCTAAGACTAGCGGATACTACGAGCAGTACTTC. Its protein product is CASRPKTSGYYEQYF. V and J are TRBV28 and TRBJ2-7, with 9 bases identical to TRBD2. The CDR3 totals 15 residues. Trimming removed 6 bases from V and 3 bases from J; junction bases left unmatched: 9. CDR1 is MDHEN and CDR2 is SYDVKM in the germline V gene.

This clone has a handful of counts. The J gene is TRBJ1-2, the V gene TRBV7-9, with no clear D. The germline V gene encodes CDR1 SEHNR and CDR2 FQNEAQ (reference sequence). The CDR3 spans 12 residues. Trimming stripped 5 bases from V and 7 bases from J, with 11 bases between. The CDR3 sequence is CASSHRTGGYTF. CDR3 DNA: TGTGCCAGCAGCCATAGGACGGGTGGCTACACCTTC.